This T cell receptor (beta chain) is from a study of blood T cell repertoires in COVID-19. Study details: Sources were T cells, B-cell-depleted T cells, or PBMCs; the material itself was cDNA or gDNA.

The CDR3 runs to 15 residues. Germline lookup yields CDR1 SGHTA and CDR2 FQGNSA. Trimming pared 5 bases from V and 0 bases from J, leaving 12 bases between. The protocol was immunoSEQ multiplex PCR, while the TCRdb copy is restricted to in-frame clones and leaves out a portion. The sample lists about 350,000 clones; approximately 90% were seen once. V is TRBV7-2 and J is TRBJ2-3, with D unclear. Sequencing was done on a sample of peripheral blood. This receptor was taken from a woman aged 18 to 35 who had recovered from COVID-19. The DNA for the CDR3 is TGTGCCAGCAGCCTAAGAGCCGAGAGCACAGATACGCAGTATTTT. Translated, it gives CASSLRAESTDTQYF.